Below, 7 T cell receptor beta chains from the same sample are listed, as sequenced in a study of PD-L1 blockade in urothelial cancer (dated by TCRdb to 2016 to 2017). The library came from the immunoSEQ multiplex PCR assay. Imported from immuneACCESS, the table was reduced by TCRdb to in-frame sequences with V and J called. These copies leave out some clones; in studies compared against another copy, an unresolved V gene accounts for under half, and the cause of the remainder is not known. The sample has around 79,000 clones on record, around four fifths of them singletons. Jointly, the top ten make up 6.5% to 8% of the sample. The sample's time point label, decoded: pretreatment peripheral blood. This sample comprised PBMCs, obtained around atezolizumab (anti-PD-L1) treatment. The receptor source for this set is a man aged 40-49 years with urothelial cancer.

The chain joins TRBV7-8 to TRBJ2-3, with D possibly TRBD2 on 6 matching bases. The CDR3 spans 15 residues. Germline V gene lookup returns CDR1 SGHVS and CDR2 FQNEAQ. V lost 10 bases, J lost 1 base, and 18 bases lay in between. CDR3: CATGSTGVGTDTQYF. Here the CDR3 DNA reads TGTGCCACCGGTTCTACGGGGGTCGGCACAGATACGCAGTATTTT.

The chain links TRBV6-6 to TRBJ2-1; 7 bases align to TRBD2. Germline-derived CDR1 and CDR2 are MNHNY and SVGAGI (reference sequence). The CDR3 is 14 amino acids. V dropped 2 bases and J dropped 10; count of bases not matched to a gene: 8. The CDR3 here is CASSYGRGGDEQFF. As DNA, the CDR3 is TGTGCCAGCAGTTACGGTCGGGGAGGGGACGAGCAGTTCTTC.

V usage is TRBV5-6 and J usage is TRBJ2-1; 10 nucleotides agree with TRBD2. Losses at the gene ends were 4 bases for V and 7 bases for J; bases not matched to a gene: 8. The CDR3 is 15 amino acids. From germline, CDR1 is SGHDT and CDR2 YYEEEE. CDR3 in DNA: TGTGCCAGCAGCGCCCTAGCGGGAGTATGGAATGAGCAGTTCTTC. Translated, it gives CASSALAGVWNEQFF. Complete variable domain (other parts from reference TRBV5-6 and TRBJ2-1): DAGVTQSPTHLIKTRGQQVTLRCSPKSGHDTVSWYQQALGQGPQFIFQYYEEEERQRGNFPDRFSGHQFPNYSSELNVNALLLGDSALYLCASSALAGVWNEQFFGPGTRLTVL.

This rearrangement joins TRBV28 to TRBJ2-2, with TRBD2 matching over 7 bases. The CDR3 extends over 11 amino acids. The trim removed 8 bases at V and 6 bases at J, leaving 0 bases unmatched. Germline values: CDR1 MDHEN, CDR2 SYDVKM. CDR3 nucleotides: TGTGCCAGCGCGGGAGCCGGGGAGCTGTTTTTT. This codes for CASAGAGELFF.

This chain uses TRBV27 with TRBJ2-3; TRBD2 is a possible D gene (6 bases). The V gene lost 0 bases and the J gene lost 6 bases, with 13 bases spanning the gap. Germline-derived CDR1 and CDR2 are MNHEY and SMNVEV (reference sequence). The CDR3 has 15 amino acids. CDR3 bases: TGTGCCAGCAGTTTATCGGACTACCCTTCCGATACGCAGTATTTT. Protein: CASSLSDYPSDTQYF.

The V gene is TRBV5-1, the J gene TRBJ2-3; TRBD2 agrees at 8 bases. The CDR3 has 15 amino acids. Germline V gene lookup returns CDR1 SGHRS and CDR2 YFSETQ. Germline trimming cut 0 bases from V and 1 base from J; bases unmatched to any gene: 1. The CDR3 nucleotides are TGCGCCAGCAGCTTGGACGGGAGGGGCACAGATACGCAGTATTTT. As protein: CASSLDGRGTDTQYF.

The chain joins TRBV7-2 to TRBJ2-3; 10 positions match TRBD2. Germline V gives CDR1 SGHTA, CDR2 FQGNSA. The CDR3 has 16 residues. V dropped 5 bases and J dropped 3; count of bases not matched to a gene: 8. In DNA, the CDR3 is TGTGCCAGCAGCCCAGGAAGCGGGAGGGTAACAGATACGCAGTATTTT. This sequence encodes CASSPGSGRVTDTQYF.